This TCR beta chain was captured by sequencing in a study of metastatic and nonmetastatic thyroid tumors. For the study at large: Both malignant and benign thyroid patients supplied peripheral blood and tumor or nodule tissue samples, across which the repertoires of these patients were then compared. Study-level results: Patients with malignant thyroid tumors reportedly had significantly higher TCR beta diversity than those with benign nodules, in blood and tumor.

This clone was seen repeatedly, ten times or more. The antigen remains unidentified. There were no patients who had received any treatment before thyroid surgery. The CDR3 sequence is 15 residues long. The germline V gene encodes CDR1 SEHNR and CDR2 FQNEAQ (reference sequence). The junction had 5 bases not matched to a gene; V was cut back by 4 bases and J by 2 bases. In the authors' workflow: CDR3 differences across clinicopathological groups were used to build a distant-metastasis classifier for papillary thyroid cancer. Through MiXCR, TCRdb re-clonotyped the PCR reads. These V and J calls derive from TCRdb rather than the authors' analysis. In the table there are some 23,000 clones, less than 15% of which are singletons.

The specimen sequenced was blood. The chain employs TRBV7-9 and TRBJ2-3; 8 bases fit TRBD2. The sequence came from a female donor with papillary thyroid cancer or a benign thyroid nodule (not recorded which). Some clones in this sample may be carry-over from other donors' samples. CDR3: CASSSGLAITDTQYF. The CDR3 DNA sequence: TGTGCCAGCAGCTCAGGACTAGCAATCACAGATACGCAGTATTTT.